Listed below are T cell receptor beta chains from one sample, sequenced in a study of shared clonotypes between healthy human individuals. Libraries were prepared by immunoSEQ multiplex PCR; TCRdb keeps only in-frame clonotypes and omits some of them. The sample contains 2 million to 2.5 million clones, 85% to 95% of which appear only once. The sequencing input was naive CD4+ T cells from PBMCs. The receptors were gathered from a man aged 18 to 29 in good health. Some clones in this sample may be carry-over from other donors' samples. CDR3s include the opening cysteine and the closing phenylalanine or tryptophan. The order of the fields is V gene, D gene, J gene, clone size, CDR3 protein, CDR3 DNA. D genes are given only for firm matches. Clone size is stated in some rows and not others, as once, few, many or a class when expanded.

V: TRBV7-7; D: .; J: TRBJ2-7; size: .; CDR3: CASSPGQDSYEQYF; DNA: TGTGCCAGCAGCCCGGGACAAGACTCCTACGAGCAGTACTTC
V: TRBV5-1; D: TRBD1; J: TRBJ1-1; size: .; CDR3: CASSLAGVGQGGTEAFF; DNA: TGCGCCAGCAGCTTGGCCGGGGTAGGACAGGGGGGTACTGAAGCTTTCTTT
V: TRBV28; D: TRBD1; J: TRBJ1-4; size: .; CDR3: CASSTGQGGEKLFF; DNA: TGTGCCAGCAGTACGGGACAGGGAGGCGAAAAACTGTTTTTT
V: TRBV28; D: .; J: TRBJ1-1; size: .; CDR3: CASSLVFGGFEAFF; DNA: TGTGCCAGCAGTTTGGTTTTCGGGGGGTTTGAAGCTTTCTTT
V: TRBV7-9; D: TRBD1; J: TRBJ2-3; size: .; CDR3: CASSPQGAGDTQYF; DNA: TGTGCCAGCAGCCCGCAGGGGGCGGGAGATACGCAGTATTTT
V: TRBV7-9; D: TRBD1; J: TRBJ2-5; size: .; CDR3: CASSLGSPDREETQYF; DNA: TGTGCCAGCAGCTTAGGGTCCCCGGACAGGGAAGAGACCCAGTACTTC
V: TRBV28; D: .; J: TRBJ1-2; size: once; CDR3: CASRLGGAVGYTF; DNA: TGTGCCAGCAGACTAGGGGGGGCCGTGGGCTACACCTTC
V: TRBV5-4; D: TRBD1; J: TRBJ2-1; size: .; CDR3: CASSLVPGQGSFSFNEQFF; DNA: TGTGCCAGCAGCTTGGTGCCGGGACAGGGGTCGTTTTCGTTCAATGAGCAGTTCTTC
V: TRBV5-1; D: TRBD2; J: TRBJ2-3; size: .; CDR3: CASRQAGGPTDTQYF; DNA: TGCGCCAGCAGACAAGCGGGAGGACCCACAGATACGCAGTATTTT
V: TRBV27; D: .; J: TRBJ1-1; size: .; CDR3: CASAYRFAGNTEAFF; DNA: TGTGCCAGCGCGTACAGGTTCGCGGGGAACACTGAAGCTTTCTTT
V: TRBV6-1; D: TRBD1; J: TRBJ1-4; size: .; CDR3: CASSSDRVNEKLFF; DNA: TGTGCCAGCAGTAGCGACAGGGTAAATGAAAAACTGTTTTTT
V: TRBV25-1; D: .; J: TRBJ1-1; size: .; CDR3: CASSKSRAEAFF; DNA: TGTGCCAGCAGTAAAAGTCGGGCTGAAGCTTTCTTT
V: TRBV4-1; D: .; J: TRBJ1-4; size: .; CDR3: CASSQAPREKLFF; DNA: TGCGCCAGCAGCCAAGCTCCGAGGGAAAAACTGTTTTTT
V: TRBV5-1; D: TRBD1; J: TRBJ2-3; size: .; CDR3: CASSPGQGTSTDTQYF; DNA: TGCGCCAGCAGCCCAGGACAGGGAACCAGCACAGATACGCAGTATTTT
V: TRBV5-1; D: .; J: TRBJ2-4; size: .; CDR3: CASSPHRQDQNIQYF; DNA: TGCGCCAGCAGCCCCCACCGACAGGACCAAAACATTCAGTACTTC
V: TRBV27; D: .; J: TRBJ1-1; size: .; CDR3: CASSRPPGAATEAFF; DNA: TGTGCCAGCAGCCGCCCCCCAGGGGCGGCCACTGAAGCTTTCTTT
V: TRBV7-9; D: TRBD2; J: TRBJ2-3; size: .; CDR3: CASSLDGTSGTDTQYF; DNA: TGTGCCAGCAGCTTAGACGGGACTAGCGGAACAGATACGCAGTATTTT
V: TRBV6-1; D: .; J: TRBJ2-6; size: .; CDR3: CASSGGRNSGANVLTF; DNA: TGTGCCAGCAGTGGGGGACGGAACTCTGGGGCCAACGTCCTGACTTTC
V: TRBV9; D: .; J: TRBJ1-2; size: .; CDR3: CASSGAAGRGYTF; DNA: TGTGCCAGCAGTGGGGCAGCGGGGCGGGGCTACACCTTC